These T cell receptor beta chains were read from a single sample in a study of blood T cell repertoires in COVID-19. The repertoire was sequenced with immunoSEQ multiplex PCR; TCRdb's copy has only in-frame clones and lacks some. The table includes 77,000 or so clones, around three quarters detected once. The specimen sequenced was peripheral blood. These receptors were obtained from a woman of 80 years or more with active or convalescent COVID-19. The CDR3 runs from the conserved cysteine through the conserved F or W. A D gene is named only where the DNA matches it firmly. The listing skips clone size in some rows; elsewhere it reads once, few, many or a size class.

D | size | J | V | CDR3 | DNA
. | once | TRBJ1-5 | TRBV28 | CASSLPVNQPQHF | TGTGCCAGCAGTTTACCGGTGAATCAGCCCCAGCATTTT
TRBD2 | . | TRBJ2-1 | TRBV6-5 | CATKPGLASNEQFF | TGTGCCACGAAACCGGGACTAGCGTCAAATGAGCAGTTCTTC
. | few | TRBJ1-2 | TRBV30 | CAWTTPAGFWGYTF | TGTGCCTGGACCACCCCAGCGGGCTTCTGGGGCTACACCTTC
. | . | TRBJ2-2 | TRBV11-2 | CASSLVRTSTGELFF | TGTGCCAGCAGCTTAGTACGGACAAGCACCGGGGAGCTGTTTTTT
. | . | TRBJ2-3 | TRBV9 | CASSVGLEGLDTQYF | TGTGCCAGCAGCGTAGGACTAGAAGGTCTGGATACGCAGTATTTT
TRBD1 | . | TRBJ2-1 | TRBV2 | CASQGDRDSPISSYNEQFF | TGTGCCTCCCAGGGGGATCGGGACAGTCCTATTAGCTCCTACAATGAGCAGTTCTTC
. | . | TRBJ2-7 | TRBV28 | CASSYAGIEQYF | TGTGCCAGCAGTTATGCAGGGATCGAGCAGTACTTC
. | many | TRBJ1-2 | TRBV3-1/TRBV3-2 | CASSLQGRDYGYTF | TGTGCCAGCAGCCTACAGGGTCGGGACTATGGCTACACCTTC
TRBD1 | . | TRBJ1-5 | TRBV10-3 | CAISGQGSQPQHF | TGTGCCATCAGTGGACAGGGAAGTCAGCCCCAGCATTTT
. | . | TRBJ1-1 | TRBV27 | CASKVRGGNTEAFF | TGTGCCAGCAAGGTCCGGGGTGGAAACACTGAAGCTTTCTTT
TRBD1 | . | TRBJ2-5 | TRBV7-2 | CASSLGTGGSQETQYF | TGTGCCAGCAGCCTTGGTACAGGGGGTTCACAAGAGACCCAGTACTTC
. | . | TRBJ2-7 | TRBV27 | CASSPTRGTYEQYF | TGTGCCAGCAGTCCCACTCGGGGTACGTACGAGCAGTACTTC
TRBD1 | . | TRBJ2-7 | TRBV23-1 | CAISPGTGYYEQYF | TGCGCCATCTCCCCCGGGACAGGGTACTACGAGCAGTACTTC
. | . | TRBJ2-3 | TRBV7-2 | CASSQVGGQYF | TGTGCCAGCAGTCAGGTCGGGGGGCAGTATTTT
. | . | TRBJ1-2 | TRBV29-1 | CSVGSRGYGYTF | TGCAGCGTTGGTTCCAGGGGCTATGGCTACACCTTC
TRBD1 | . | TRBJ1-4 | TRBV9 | CASSPGDRGNEKLFF | TGTGCCAGCAGCCCAGGGGACAGGGGAAATGAAAAACTGTTTTTT
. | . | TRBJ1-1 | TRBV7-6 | CASSLEPAAGMNTEAFF | TGTGCCAGCAGCTTAGAGCCGGCGGCAGGGATGAACACTGAAGCTTTCTTT
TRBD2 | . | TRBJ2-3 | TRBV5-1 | CASSLFPAGTDTQYF | TGCGCCAGCAGCTTGTTCCCAGCGGGGACAGATACGCAGTATTTT
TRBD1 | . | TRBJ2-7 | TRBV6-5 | CASSLNRGSWEQYF | TGTGCCAGCAGTTTAAACAGGGGATCGTGGGAGCAGTACTTC
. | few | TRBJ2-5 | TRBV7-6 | CASSLARLPYQETQYF | TGTGCCAGCAGCTTAGCACGGTTGCCCTACCAAGAGACCCAGTACTTC
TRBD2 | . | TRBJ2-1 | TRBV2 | CASTGGGHNEQFF | TGTGCCAGCACCGGCGGGGGGCACAATGAGCAGTTCTTC
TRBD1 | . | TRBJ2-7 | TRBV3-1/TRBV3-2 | CASSHRQGHVFSYEQYF | TGTGCCAGCAGCCACAGACAGGGCCACGTATTTTCCTACGAGCAGTACTTC
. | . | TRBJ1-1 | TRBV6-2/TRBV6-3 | CASSYSPGAEAFF | TGTGCCAGCAGTTACTCACCGGGGGCTGAAGCTTTCTTT
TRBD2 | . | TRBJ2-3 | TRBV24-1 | CATSDPGTSGGGTTDTQYF | TGTGCCACCAGTGATCCCGGGACTAGCGGGGGGGGAACCACAGATACGCAGTATTTT
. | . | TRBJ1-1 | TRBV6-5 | CASSPRRDGNTEAFF | TGTGCCAGCAGCCCGAGGCGGGACGGAAACACTGAAGCTTTCTTT
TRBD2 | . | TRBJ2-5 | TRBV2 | CASRAGLLRGGQWETQYF | TGTGCCAGCAGGGCCGGACTCTTACGGGGGGGCCAGTGGGAGACCCAGTACTTC
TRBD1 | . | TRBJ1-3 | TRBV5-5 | CASSRKDRGLGNTIYF | TGTGCCAGCAGTCGAAAGGACAGGGGACTTGGAAACACCATATATTTT
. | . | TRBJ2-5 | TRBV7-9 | CASSLRLPSGETQYF | TGTGCCAGCAGCTTAAGACTCCCCTCTGGAGAGACCCAGTACTTC
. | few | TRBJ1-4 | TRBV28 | CASSPGWEKLFF | TGTGCCAGCAGCCCCGGTTGGGAAAAACTGTTTTTT
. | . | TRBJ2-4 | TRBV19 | CASSISIGAKNIQYF | TGTGCCAGTAGTATCTCGATCGGGGCCAAAAACATTCAGTACTTC
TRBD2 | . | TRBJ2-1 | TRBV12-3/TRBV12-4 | CASKRGGGDEQFF | TGTGCCAGTAAGCGGGGGGGTGGCGATGAGCAGTTCTTC
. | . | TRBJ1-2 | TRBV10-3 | CAISGVREGEDYGYTF | TGTGCCATCAGTGGGGTGAGGGAGGGAGAAGACTATGGCTACACCTTC
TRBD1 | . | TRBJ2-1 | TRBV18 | CASSPEDRGVFRNEQFF | TGTGCCAGCTCACCCGAAGACAGGGGTGTTTTTAGGAATGAGCAGTTCTTC
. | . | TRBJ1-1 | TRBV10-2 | CASSGMATEAFF | TGCGCCAGCAGTGGAATGGCCACTGAAGCTTTCTTT
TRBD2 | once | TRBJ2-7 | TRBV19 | CASSRLAGVNEQYF | TGTGCCAGTAGCCGTCTAGCGGGGGTAAATGAGCAGTACTTC
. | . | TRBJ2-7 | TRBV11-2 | CASSPLGGSLYEQYF | TGTGCCAGCAGCCCCCTCGGAGGATCCCTGTACGAGCAGTACTTC
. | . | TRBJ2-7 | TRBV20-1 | CSARDRDEQYF | TGCAGTGCTAGAGATCGGGACGAGCAGTACTTC
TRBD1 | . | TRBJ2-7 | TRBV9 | CASSVQGAGEQYF | TGTGCCAGCAGCGTACAGGGGGCGGGGGAGCAGTACTTC
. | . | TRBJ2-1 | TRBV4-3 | CASSQDAGGRYNEQFF | TGCGCCAGCAGCCAAGATGCAGGAGGCAGATACAATGAGCAGTTCTTC
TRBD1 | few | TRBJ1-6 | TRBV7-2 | CASSPTGEFASPLHF | TGTGCCAGCAGCCCGACAGGGGAATTCGCCTCACCCCTCCACTTT
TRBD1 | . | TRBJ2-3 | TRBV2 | CASSESIRGTDTQYF | TGTGCCAGCAGTGAGTCAATCAGGGGGACAGATACGCAGTATTTT
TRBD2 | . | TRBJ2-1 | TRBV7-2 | CASSLALAGYNEQFF | TGTGCCAGCAGCTTAGCCCTAGCGGGCTACAATGAGCAGTTCTTC
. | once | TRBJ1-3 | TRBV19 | CASGLVGGNTIYF | TGTGCCAGTGGGCTCGTGGGTGGCAACACCATATATTTT
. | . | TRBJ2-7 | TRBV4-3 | CASSQDLAYEQYF | TGCGCCAGCAGCCAAGACTTAGCCTACGAGCAGTACTTC
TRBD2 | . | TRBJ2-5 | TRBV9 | CASSPGTSGGRETQYF | TGTGCCAGCAGCCCGGGGACTAGCGGGGGGCGGGAGACCCAGTACTTC
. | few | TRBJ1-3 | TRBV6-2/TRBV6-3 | CASSRPMISGNTIYF | TGTGCCAGCAGCCGCCCTATGATCTCTGGAAACACCATATATTTT
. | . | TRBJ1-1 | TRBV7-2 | CASSLDSSEAFF | TGTGCCAGCAGCCTAGATTCTTCTGAAGCTTTCTTT
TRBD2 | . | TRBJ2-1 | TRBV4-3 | CASSHNLAGPHNEQFF | TGCGCCAGCAGCCACAACTTAGCGGGGCCTCACAATGAGCAGTTCTTC
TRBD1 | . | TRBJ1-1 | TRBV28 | CASSLIMGQGWAEAFF | TGTGCCAGCAGTTTAATTATGGGACAGGGGTGGGCTGAAGCTTTCTTT
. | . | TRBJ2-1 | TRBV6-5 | CASSYSRGGNEQFF | TGTGCCAGCAGTTACTCGCGAGGGGGCAATGAGCAGTTCTTC
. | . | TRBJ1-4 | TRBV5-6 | CASSLIRGEKLFF | TGTGCCAGCAGCTTGATAAGAGGTGAAAAACTGTTTTTT
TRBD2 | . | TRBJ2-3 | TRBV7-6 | CASSSRPGGVTDTQYF | TGTGCCAGCAGCTCTCGCCCGGGGGGGGTCACAGATACGCAGTATTTT
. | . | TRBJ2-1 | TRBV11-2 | CASSFLRNEQFF | TGTGCCAGCAGCTTCCTCCGCAATGAGCAGTTCTTC
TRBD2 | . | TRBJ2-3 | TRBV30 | CAWSGWTSGNTDTQYF | TGTGCCTGGAGTGGCTGGACTAGCGGGAACACAGATACGCAGTATTTT
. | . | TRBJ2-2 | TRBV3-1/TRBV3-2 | CASSPAGAGELFF | TGTGCCAGCAGCCCCGCCGGGGCCGGGGAGCTGTTTTTT
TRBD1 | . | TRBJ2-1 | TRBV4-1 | CASSQDLGTGYNEQFF | TGCGCCAGCAGCCAAGATCTTGGGACAGGCTACAATGAGCAGTTCTTC
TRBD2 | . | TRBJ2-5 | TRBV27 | CASSLFATGRSGGAKETQYF | TGTGCCAGCAGTTTATTCGCGACAGGGAGGAGCGGGGGGGCCAAAGAGACCCAGTACTTC
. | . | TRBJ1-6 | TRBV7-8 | CASSPRTAPLTPLHF | TGTGCCAGCAGCCCGAGGACAGCCCCCCTGACACCCCTCCACTTT
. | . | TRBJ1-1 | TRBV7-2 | CASSNHFGQNTEAFF | TGTGCCAGCAGCAACCACTTTGGGCAGAACACTGAAGCTTTCTTT